This T cell receptor (beta chain) emerged from a study of identical twins. The CDR3 loop spans 15 amino acids. V was clipped by 7 bases and J by 4 bases, with 17 bases between them. Each CDR3 protein gets one entry after TCRdb re-called the 5' RACE reads with MiXCR. The sample lists over 200,000 distinct CDR3 sequences, approximately 9% occurring once. Input material: memory (CD45RO+) T cells sorted from blood. This sequence joins TRBV12-3 or TRBV12-4 and TRBJ2-1; D is perhaps TRBD1 (6 bases). This sequence was found in a woman younger than 30 in good health. For the CDR3, the DNA is TGTGCCAGCAAAACAGGGATTAACGTTTACAATGAGCAGTTCTTC. It encodes CASKTGINVYNEQFF.